The next 31 T cell receptor beta chains were all read from a single sample in a study of lymphopenia after photon versus proton radiotherapy. The protocol was immunoSEQ multiplex PCR, while the TCRdb copy is restricted to in-frame clones and leaves out a portion. The repertoire holds more than 35,000 clones, with over 65% as singletons. Here the sequenced sample was peripheral blood, taken from a patient treated with photon-based radiotherapy. The source is a man in his fifties or sixties with gastric cancer.

The chain combines TRBV2 with TRBJ2-1; no reliable D call. There are 12 residues in the CDR3. Germline loops: CDR1 SNHLY, CDR2 FYNNEI. V gave up 6 bases and J gave up 12 bases, with 15 bases separating them. CDR3 sequence (DNA): TGTGCCAGCAGGTCAGGCGGCAGGAGGCAGTTCTTC. Protein sequence: CASRSGGRRQFF. Together with reference TRBV2 and TRBJ2-1, the CDR3 gives the full variable domain: EPEVTQTPSHQVTQMGQEVILRCVPISNHLYFYWYRQILGQKVEFLVSFYNNEISEKSEIFDDQFSVERPDGSNFTLKIRSTKLEDSAMYFCASRSGGRRQFFGPGTRLTVL.

This chain connects TRBV7-3 to TRBJ2-1; TRBD1 or TRBD2 may be the D gene (5 bases each). The length of the CDR3 is 15 residues. Germline V CDR1 and CDR2: SGHTA, FQGTGA. V lost 1 base and J 3 bases, leaving 10 bases between the germline ends. CDR3 nucleotide sequence: TGTGCCAGCAGCTTAAATGTGGGGGTCTACAATGAGCAGTTCTTC. This sequence encodes CASSLNVGVYNEQFF.

The rearrangement links TRBV12-5 to TRBJ2-3; 11 positions match TRBD1. This CDR3 spans 15 amino acids. V dropped 8 bases and J dropped 6; count of bases not matched to a gene: 10. Per germline, CDR1 LGHNT and CDR2 FRNRAP. CDR3 in amino acids: CASTPDRGQEDTQYF. The CDR3 DNA reads TGTGCTAGTACCCCGGACAGGGGGCAGGAGGATACGCAGTATTTT.

The chain carries TRBV7-9 and TRBJ2-6; the match to TRBD1 covers 9 bases. Losses at the gene ends were 5 bases for V and 2 bases for J; bases not matched to a gene: 13. Germline-derived CDR1 and CDR2 are SEHNR and FQNEAQ (reference sequence). The CDR3 runs 19 residues. CDR3 region: CASSPFVGTGTPGANVLTF. DNA of the CDR3: TGTGCCAGCAGCCCGTTTGTCGGGACAGGGACTCCTGGGGCCAACGTCCTGACTTTC.

The chain carries TRBV5-1 and TRBJ2-5; TRBD2 might be the D (5 bases). From germline, CDR1 is SGHRS and CDR2 YFSETQ. The CDR3 consists of 14 residues. Deletions cut 4 bases from V and 5 bases from J, with 15 bases between. CDR3 residues: CASSPGWVWETQYF. Written as DNA, the CDR3 is TGCGCCAGCAGCCCGGGGTGGGTTTGGGAGACCCAGTACTTC.

The rearrangement links TRBV10-3 to TRBJ1-2; maybe TRBD1 (5 bases). This CDR3 has 16 residues. Per germline, CDR1 ENHRY and CDR2 SYGVKD. V gave up 3 bases and J gave up 5 bases, with 19 bases separating them. CDR3 coding DNA: TGTGCCATCAGTGAATTTACAGCGGGGGGGGTATATGGCTACACCTTC. It specifies CAISEFTAGGVYGYTF.

This chain links TRBV4-1 with TRBJ1-2; TRBD1 matches 9 bases. The CDR3 covers 16 residues. The V gene's germline CDR1 is MGHRA and CDR2 YSYEKL. V shed 1 base and J 0 bases; nucleotides not matched to a gene: 3. CDR3 nucleotide sequence: TGCGCCAGCAGCCAAGCTGGGACAGGGTCTAACTATGGCTACACCTTC. Its translation: CASSQAGTGSNYGYTF.

This chain links TRBV7-9 with TRBJ2-2; 8 bases map to TRBD1. Germline-derived CDR1 and CDR2 are SEHNR and FQNEAQ (reference sequence). Losses at the gene ends were 9 bases for V and 6 bases for J; bases not matched to a gene: 24. This CDR3 contains 19 residues. The CDR3 spells CASPPFTKPGTGPPGELFF. DNA of the CDR3: TGTGCCAGTCCCCCGTTTACAAAACCCGGGACAGGACCCCCCGGGGAGCTGTTTTTT.

The chain carries TRBV18 and TRBJ2-7; 11 nucleotides agree with TRBD1. Germline V lookup: CDR1 KGHSH, CDR2 LQKENI. J lost 4 bases, V lost 3 bases, and 5 bases had no gene match. The CDR3 length is 15 residues. CDR3 in DNA: TGTGCCAGCTCACCTCTCGGGACAGGGGGATACGAGCAGTACTTC. Residues: CASSPLGTGGYEQYF. Full variable domain (missing parts from reference TRBV18 and TRBJ2-7): NAGVMQNPRHLVRRRGQEARLRCSPMKGHSHVYWYRQLPEEGLKFMVYLQKENIIDESGMPKERFSAEFPKEGPSILRIQQVVRGDSAAYFCASSPLGTGGYEQYFGPGTRLTVT.

This clone was counted only a few times. This chain joins TRBV14 and TRBJ2-5; 15 bases line up with TRBD2. V shed 4 bases and J 4 bases; nucleotides not matched to a gene: 4. This CDR3 region has 16 residues. Germline V gene data show CDR1 as SGHDN and CDR2 as FVKESK. CDR3 residues: CASSPWTSGRGETQYF. The CDR3 DNA sequence: TGTGCCAGCAGCCCTTGGACTAGCGGGAGGGGAGAGACCCAGTACTTC.

This clone occurred once. The CDR3 DNA reads TGCGCCAGCAGCACACCCCAGGGGTCGGGGGAGCTGTTTTTT. It is translated as CASSTPQGSGELFF. The J gene is TRBJ2-2, the V gene TRBV5-1; D is possibly TRBD1 (6 bases). The CDR3 totals 14 residues. Germline assignment: CDR1 SGHRS and CDR2 YFSETQ. V lost 4 bases to trimming and J lost 8 bases, with 15 bases between them.

The chain has TRBV6-6 and TRBJ1-2; 8 bases align to TRBD1. Trimming at V came to 6 bases and at J to 3 bases, leaving 12 bases not matched to a gene. Germline V gene lookup returns CDR1 MNHNY and CDR2 SVGAGI (reference sequence). The CDR3 runs 16 residues. The CDR3 here is CASRMTGVGGHYGYTF. DNA of the CDR3: TGTGCCAGCAGGATGACAGGGGTAGGGGGCCACTATGGCTACACCTTC.

The chain links TRBV4-1 to TRBJ2-2; tentative D call: TRBD2 (5 bases). The germline CDR1 and CDR2 sequences are MGHRA and YSYEKL. The CDR3 is 15 residues long. Trimming took off 1 base at V and 5 bases at J, with 11 bases between the two ends. The CDR3 loop reads CASSQASGGTGELFF. DNA of the CDR3: TGCGCCAGCAGCCAAGCCAGCGGTGGGACCGGGGAGCTGTTTTTT.

This chain uses TRBV18 with TRBJ2-1; 9 bases fit TRBD2. With V trimmed by 6 bases and J by 6 bases, 6 bases remained unmatched. The CDR3 sequence is 14 residues long. The germline V gene has CDR1 KGHSH and CDR2 LQKENI. The CDR3 DNA reads as TGTGCCAGCTCCTGGACTAGCGCAGGCAATGAGCAGTTCTTC. As protein: CASSWTSAGNEQFF.

The chain couples TRBV11-2 to TRBJ1-6; TRBD1 agrees at 9 bases. CDR1 is SGHAT and CDR2 is FQNNGV in the germline V gene. The V gene end was trimmed by 1 base and the J gene end by 7 bases; junction bases not matched to a gene: 8. The CDR3 covers 17 residues. CDR3 DNA: TGTGCCAGCAGCTTAGGGTTTGGGACAGGGTGGAATTCACCCCTCCACTTT. This encodes CASSLGFGTGWNSPLHF.

CDR3 loop: CASSSVPGRVGELFF. CDR3 nucleotide sequence: TGTGCCAGCAGCTCGGTCCCGGGACGTGTGGGGGAGCTGTTTTTT. The chain couples TRBV7-9 to TRBJ2-2; D is possibly TRBD1 or TRBD2 (5 bases each). The germline V and J ends were trimmed by 4 bases and 8 bases, with 17 bases remaining between them. CDR1 and CDR2 from the germline V gene are SEHNR and FQNEAQ (reference sequence). The CDR3 covers 15 residues.

The chain uses TRBV5-5 and TRBJ2-3, with 12 bases fitting TRBD2. The trim removed 2 bases at V and 4 bases at J, leaving 2 bases unmatched. CDR3 length: 15 amino acids. The germline CDR1 and CDR2 sequences are SGHKS and YYEKEE (reference sequence). CDR3 in amino acids: CASSFRLAGADTQYF. In nucleotides, the CDR3 is TGTGCCAGCAGCTTCCGACTAGCGGGGGCAGATACGCAGTATTTT. The variable domain in full, with the rest retrieved from reference TRBV5-5 and TRBJ2-3, is DAGVTQSPTHLIKTRGQQVTLRCSPISGHKSVSWYQQVLGQGPQFIFQYYEKEERGRGNFPDRFSARQFPNYSSELNVNALLLGDSALYLCASSFRLAGADTQYFGPGTRLTVL.

The chain joins TRBV28 to TRBJ1-1; TRBD1 matches 9 bases. The CDR3 spans 14 residues. J lost 3 bases, V lost 4 bases, and 3 bases had no gene match. Germline V lookup: CDR1 MDHEN, CDR2 SYDVKM. CDR3 nucleotides: TGTGCCAGCAGTTCGGACAGGGGAGACACTGAAGCTTTCTTT. Amino acid sequence: CASSSDRGDTEAFF.

This chain's CDR3 is CASSVTRRGETQYF. The CDR3 DNA sequence: TGTGCCAGCAGTGTGACTAGAAGAGGTGAGACCCAGTACTTC. The chain is built from TRBV28 and TRBJ2-5, with a tentative D call TRBD2 (6 bases). Between the trimmed V and J ends, which lost 5 bases and 5 bases, there was a span of 15 bases. Germline assignment: CDR1 MDHEN and CDR2 SYDVKM. The CDR3 extends over 14 amino acids.

CDR3 loop: CSARFPGGAFF. Here the CDR3 DNA reads TGCAGTGCTAGATTCCCAGGGGGAGCTTTCTTT. The genes are TRBV20-1 and TRBJ1-1, with 7 bases fitting TRBD1. CDR3 size: 11 residues. Losses at the gene ends were 2 bases for V and 10 bases for J; bases not matched to a gene: 4. Germline V gene lookup returns CDR1 DFQATT and CDR2 SNEGSKA (reference sequence).

The V gene is TRBV18, the J gene TRBJ2-4; 8 positions agree with TRBD1. From germline, CDR1 is KGHSH and CDR2 LQKENI. This CDR3 comprises 20 residues. The J segment lost 0 bases and the V segment lost 1 base, leaving 14 bases of the junction unmatched. The CDR3 loop is CASSPQITITGGLAKNIQYF. As DNA, the CDR3 is TGTGCCAGCTCACCACAGATTACTATAACAGGGGGGCTAGCCAAAAACATTCAGTACTTC. The complete variable domain, with remaining parts taken from reference TRBV18 and TRBJ2-4, reads NAGVMQNPRHLVRRRGQEARLRCSPMKGHSHVYWYRQLPEEGLKFMVYLQKENIIDESGMPKERFSAEFPKEGPSILRIQQVVRGDSAAYFCASSPQITITGGLAKNIQYFGAGTRLSVL.

This clone was seen once. The chain combines TRBV18 with TRBJ2-3; 8 bases line up with TRBD1. The V and J ends lost 2 bases and 0 bases, in that order; junction bases with no gene match: 4. CDR3 length equals 16 residues. Germline CDR1 reads KGHSH; CDR2 reads LQKENI. The CDR3 sequence is CASSPGTGSSTDTQYF. The CDR3 bases are TGTGCCAGCTCACCAGGGACAGGATCTAGCACAGATACGCAGTATTTT.

This chain uses TRBV28 with TRBJ1-1; D gene ambiguous. CDR1 and CDR2 (germline): MDHEN, SYDVKM. The germline V and J ends were trimmed by 7 bases and 3 bases, with 6 bases remaining between them. This CDR3 comprises 11 residues. The CDR3 spells CASTTYTEAFF. For the CDR3, the DNA is TGTGCCAGCACCACATACACTGAAGCTTTCTTT.

The gene calls are TRBV6-4 and TRBJ2-1; D perhaps matches TRBD2 (5 bases). The CDR3 contains 15 residues. V was cut by 2 bases and J by 6 bases, with 14 bases left in between. The germline V gene has CDR1 MRHNA and CDR2 SNTAGT. CDR3 protein: CASSDGSSPSNEQFF. The CDR3 DNA follows: TGTGCCAGCAGTGACGGGAGTTCGCCCTCCAATGAGCAGTTCTTC.

This clone showed up just a few times. DNA for the CDR3: TGTGCCAGCAGCGTAGACTCAGCGACAGGGTACAATGAGCAGTTCTTC. It is translated as CASSVDSATGYNEQFF. The chain joins TRBV9 to TRBJ2-1; 7 bases are a match to TRBD1. The CDR3 length is 16 residues. The germline CDR1 and CDR2 sequences are SGDLS and YYNGEE. V dropped 0 bases and J dropped 4; count of bases not matched to a gene: 7.

J is TRBJ1-2 and V is TRBV27, with 7 bases matching TRBD1. J gave up 4 bases and V 10 bases, and 12 bases lay outside the gene matches. Per germline, CDR1 MNHEY and CDR2 SMNVEV (reference sequence). The CDR3 extends over 14 amino acids. The CDR3 here is CATHPQGIPYGYTF. As DNA, the CDR3 is TGTGCCACTCACCCACAGGGGATACCCTATGGCTACACCTTC.

The rearrangement links TRBV5-4 to TRBJ2-7; 7 bases align to TRBD2. V lost 0 bases to trimming and J lost 3 bases; unmatched junction nucleotides: 6. This CDR3 is built from 15 residues. The germline gives CDR1 SGHNT, CDR2 YYREEE (reference sequence). CDR3 DNA sequence: TGTGCCAGCAGCTTGGGGGAAGCGGGACGCTACGAGCAGTACTTC. Translated: CASSLGEAGRYEQYF.

V and J are TRBV11-2 and TRBJ2-1; tentative D call: TRBD2 (6 bases). Germline CDR1 reads SGHAT; CDR2 reads FQNNGV. V lost 5 bases, J lost 2 bases, and 19 bases lay in between. The CDR3 covers 17 residues. CDR3 protein: CASSPGGTPRAYNEQFF. The CDR3 DNA follows: TGTGCCAGCAGCCCCGGGGGTACCCCTAGGGCCTACAATGAGCAGTTCTTC.

The chain links TRBV11-1 to TRBJ2-7; 8 nucleotides match TRBD1. Germline CDR1 reads SGHAT; CDR2 reads FQDESV (reference sequence). V lost 7 bases to trimming and J lost 0 bases; unmatched junction nucleotides: 11. The CDR3 consists of 16 residues. CDR3 region: CASTPSTGAHSYEQYF. CDR3 in DNA: TGTGCCAGCACCCCTTCGACAGGGGCCCACTCCTACGAGCAGTACTTC.

The chain employs TRBV27 and TRBJ2-2, with D possibly being TRBD2 (5 bases). The CDR3 consists of 15 residues. V shed 6 bases and J shed 4 bases, with 15 bases lying between them. CDR1 is MNHEY, CDR2 SMNVEV, per germline (reference sequence). CDR3 bases: TGTGCCAGCAGGGCCTTCCCCGAGGGCACCGGGGAGCTGTTTTTT. The encoded protein is CASRAFPEGTGELFF.

The V and J genes are TRBV5-1 and TRBJ2-1; the match to TRBD2 covers 14 bases. CDR3 length equals 18 residues. The V and J ends lost 3 bases and 1 base, in that order; junction bases with no gene match: 6. The germline gives CDR1 SGHRS, CDR2 YFSETQ. CDR3 sequence (DNA): TGCGCCAGCAGCTCCGGGACTAGCGGGAGTGTATCCTACAATGAGCAGTTCTTC. Residues: CASSSGTSGSVSYNEQFF.